This record covers a single T cell receptor beta chain. There is no known antigen for this receptor. Base-call qualities are not available, and no considerably larger clone is one nucleotide away. This specimen comes from a study of T cells in tuberculosis (dated by TCRdb to 2016 to 2019). Background for the entire study: The study combined CD1B tetramers and high-throughput TCR immunosequencing to characterize T cells specific for the mycobacterial lipid antigen glucose monomycolate (GMM). With around 10 people per group, a South African clinical cohort compared IGRA-negative adolescents, IGRA-positive adolescents with latent tuberculosis, and adults with active tuberculosis.

V ends up 3 bases short and J 3 bases short, with an unmatched junction base count of 12. CDR3 length: 17 amino acids, cysteine to phenylalanine. CDR3 DNA only is kept here, 51 bases in frame from base 1. CDR1 and CDR2, looked up from the germline V gene, are SGDLS and YYNGEE. Broader findings and caveats from the paper: Using GEM motif frequencies, a classifier achieved about 70% accuracy, whereas a classifier built on the diverse GMM-specific repertoire got to more than 85% accuracy (AUROC 0.90). Shorter CDR3-alpha lengths in active tuberculosis patients partly drove the smaller NN-distances, and the TCR-beta difference was not statistically significant. Which clinical samples got chosen depended on the availability of cryopreserved specimens, and the active tuberculosis cases were adults, whereas the controls were adolescents. Compared with IGRA-negative controls, TCR-alpha repertoires from active tuberculosis had smaller mean NN-distances to GMM-specific TCRs, which suggests clonal expansion of these TCRs.

The immunoSEQ multiplex PCR assay was used to generate TCR libraries, with TCR-beta and/or TCR-alpha/delta assays applied to each sample. The amplified TCR libraries were sequenced using the Illumina high-throughput platform. Regarding the original processing steps: Clustering and dimensionality reduction relied on pairwise TCRdist distances among GMM-specific receptors from T cells that were either sorted ex vivo or expanded in vitro. The score assigned to each clinical repertoire was mean NN-distance, meaning the average TCRdist to the nearest 10% of tetramer-positive reference sequences. GEM TCR motif frequency was calculated as the fraction of unique TCRs that matched known GEM sequences by V/J usage and CDR3 length. Active tuberculosis was classified by linear discriminant analysis with leave-one-out cross-validation, implemented in scikit-learn. The immuneACCESS repertoire file appears here via TCRdb, limited to in-frame rearrangements. These files lack a portion of the clones; in checked studies, under half of the deficit traces to unresolved V genes, and the cause of the others is not known. That table supplies the V and J calls and clone size; D and trimming were determined from the DNA. The sample includes some 41,000 clones, with about 94% observed a single time. The ten largest clones take up about an eighth of the sample.

At study entry, adolescents were screened for latent tuberculosis infection by tuberculin skin test and QuantiFERON-TB GOLD In-Tube IGRA. Immunosequencing of unsorted cryopreserved PBMC covered, on average, about 100,000 T cells per clinical donor. Eleven high schools in the Worcester region of the Western Cape, South Africa, served as enrollment sites for adolescents aged 12 to 18 years. About 10 M. tuberculosis-infected adolescents and about ten uninfected adolescents, matched for age and sex, were selected. PBMC from adolescents were isolated by density centrifugation from freshly drawn heparinized blood and then cryopreserved.

The sample consisted of PBMCs. The V and J segments used are TRBV9 and TRBJ2-7; 10 middle bases align to TRBD1. This TCR was recovered from a donor between 10 and 35 years old with latent tuberculosis or without tuberculosis infection. Some clones in this sample may be carry-over from other donors' samples. The nucleotides are TGTGCCAGCAGCGGATACTCGGTGACAGGGGGCAACTACGAGCAGTACTTC. It translates to CASSGYSVTGGNYEQYF.